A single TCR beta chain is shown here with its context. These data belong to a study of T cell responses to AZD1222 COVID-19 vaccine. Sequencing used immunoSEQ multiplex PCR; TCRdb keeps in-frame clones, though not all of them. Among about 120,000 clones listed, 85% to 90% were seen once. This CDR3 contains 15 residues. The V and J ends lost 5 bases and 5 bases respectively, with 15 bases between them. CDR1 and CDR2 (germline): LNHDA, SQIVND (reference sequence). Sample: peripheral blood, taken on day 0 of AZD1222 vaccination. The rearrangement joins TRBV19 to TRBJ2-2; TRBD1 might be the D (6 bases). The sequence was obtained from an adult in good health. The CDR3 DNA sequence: TGTGCCAGTAGTCACATCGACAGGTCGACCGGGGAGCTGTTTTTT. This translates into CASSHIDRSTGELFF.